The next 17 T cell receptor beta chains were all read from a single sample in a study of cytomegalovirus exposure and HLA in healthy donors. 60 Vbeta and 13 Jbeta primers were used in PCR. Some clones are missing from TCRdb's copy, which holds only in-frame ones; the method was immunoSEQ multiplex PCR. Among some 66,000 clones listed, 70% to 90% were seen once. Sequenced input: PBMCs. All receptors derive from a woman aged 30 to 39 in good health and CMV-seronegative.

The chain is built from TRBV10-2 and TRBJ2-6; 7 bases agree with TRBD2. The trim removed 1 base at V and 1 base at J, leaving 1 base unmatched. Germline CDR1 reads WSHSY; CDR2 reads SAAADI. This CDR3 spans 16 amino acids. The CDR3 nucleotides read TGCGCCAGCAGTGAGTGGGGAGGGTCTGGGGCCAACGTCCTGACTTTC. Its protein product is CASSEWGGSGANVLTF.

V usage is TRBV7-7 and J usage is TRBJ2-2; 9 bases match TRBD1. Looked up from germline, CDR1 is SSHAT and CDR2 is FNYEAQ (reference sequence). Trimming took 5 bases from V and 6 from J; bases not matched to a gene: 7. This CDR3 is 15 amino acids long. CDR3 sequence reads: CASSPGTGRAGELFF. The CDR3 region has the DNA TGTGCCAGCAGCCCCGGGACAGGGCGGGCCGGGGAGCTGTTTTTT. The complete variable domain, with remaining parts taken from reference TRBV7-7 and TRBJ2-2, reads GAGVSQSPRYKVTKRGQDVTLRCDPISSHATLYWYQQALGQGPEFLTYFNYEAQPDKSGLPSDRFSAERPEGSISTLTIQRTEQRDSAMYRCASSPGTGRAGELFFGEGSRLTVL.

The V gene is TRBV28, the J gene TRBJ2-3, with a weak D call TRBD1 (5 bases). CDR1 and CDR2 from the germline V gene are MDHEN and SYDVKM. This CDR3 is built from 19 residues. With 5 bases removed from V and 1 base from J, the gap between germline ends came to 25 bases. The CDR3 nucleotides are TGTGCCAGCAGTCCACGCAGGTATGGCAGGGCGGTGGGCACAGATACGCAGTATTTT. Its protein is CASSPRRYGRAVGTDTQYF.

The chain joins TRBV7-9 to TRBJ2-2, with D maybe TRBD1 (6 bases). This CDR3 is 15 amino acids long. Germline V gene sequence: CDR1 SEHNR, CDR2 FQNEAQ (reference sequence). Trimming removed 4 bases at V and 2 bases at J, with 11 bases between. The CDR3 nucleotides are TGTGCCAGCAGCTCAACAGGGCCTAACACCGGGGAGCTGTTTTTT. Its translation is CASSSTGPNTGELFF.

In DNA form, the CDR3 reads TGTGCCAGCAGCTCCACGACAGGGATGGGTGGCTACACCTTC. This codes for CASSSTTGMGGYTF. The chain recombines TRBV5-5 with TRBJ1-2; 7 nucleotides align to TRBD1. This CDR3 contains 14 residues. V dropped 3 bases and J dropped 7; count of bases not matched to a gene: 9. The germline V gene has CDR1 SGHKS and CDR2 YYEKEE (reference sequence).

The chain couples TRBV7-8 to TRBJ1-2, with 8 bases identical to TRBD1. The V gene end was trimmed by 4 bases and the J gene end by 6 bases; junction bases not matched to a gene: 10. Germline lookup yields CDR1 SGHVS and CDR2 FQNEAQ. This CDR3 region has 15 residues. CDR3: CASSSSIRQGNGYTF. The CDR3 region has the DNA TGTGCCAGCAGCTCCTCGATTAGACAGGGGAATGGCTACACCTTC.

The V call is TRBV5-1, the J call TRBJ1-1; the D gene is possibly TRBD1 (6 bases). Germline V gene data show CDR1 as SGHRS and CDR2 as YFSETQ. This CDR3 comprises 13 residues. Trimming removed 3 bases from V and 7 bases from J, with 13 bases in between. The DNA of the CDR3 is TGCGCCAGCAGCTCGGACAGCTTAGATGAAGCTTTCTTT. Translation: CASSSDSLDEAFF.

This chain joins TRBV11-3 and TRBJ1-1; D not certain. V was clipped by 3 bases and J by 0 bases, with 5 bases between them. The germline CDR1 and CDR2 sequences are SGHNT and YENEEA. The CDR3 length is 13 residues. The CDR3 nucleotides are TGTGCCAGCAGCTTGTATGTGAACACTGAAGCTTTCTTT. Its protein is CASSLYVNTEAFF.

The chain joins TRBV19 to TRBJ1-2; 10 positions agree with TRBD1. V trimming: 8 bases; J trimming: 7 bases; junction bases outside the gene matches: 4. Germline V gene sequence: CDR1 LNHDA, CDR2 SQIVND (reference sequence). The CDR3 runs 12 residues. The CDR3 is CASSTGGSGYTF. The CDR3 DNA is TGTGCCAGTTCGACAGGGGGCTCTGGCTACACCTTC. The variable domain in full, completed from reference TRBV19 and TRBJ1-2, reads DGGITQSPKYLFRKEGQNVTLSCEQNLNHDAMYWYRQDPGQGLRLIYYSQIVNDFQKGDIAEGYSVSREKKESFPLTVTSAQKNPTAFYLCASSTGGSGYTFGSGTRLTVV.

The chain carries TRBV19 and TRBJ1-5, with D possibly TRBD1 on 5 matching bases. CDR1 is LNHDA, CDR2 SQIVND, per germline (reference sequence). This CDR3 has 18 residues. V lost 7 bases and J lost 0, with 22 bases in between. CDR3 DNA sequence: TGTGCCAGTACCATCGACAGCCTTCCCCTTTATAGCAATCAGCCCCAGCATTTT. Its translation: CASTIDSLPLYSNQPQHF.

This clone was seen a single time. The chain employs TRBV6-5 and TRBJ2-7, with a tentative D call TRBD2 (5 bases). The CDR3 loop spans 14 amino acids. Trimming took off 5 bases at V and 0 bases at J, with 11 bases between the two ends. From germline, CDR1 is MNHEY and CDR2 SVGAGI. CDR3 nucleotide sequence: TGTGCCAGCAGTGAAGGAGGTTTCTCCTACGAGCAGTACTTC. Translated, it gives CASSEGGFSYEQYF.

J is TRBJ1-3 and V is TRBV7-6, with D possibly matching TRBD1 (5 bases). Germline lookup yields CDR1 SGHVS and CDR2 FNYEAQ. V was shortened by 3 bases and J by 0 bases, with 12 bases between the two germline ends. The CDR3 is made up of 16 amino acids. The CDR3 protein is CASSLERGISGNTIYF. The CDR3 region has the DNA TGTGCCAGCAGCTTGGAGCGGGGCATCTCTGGAAACACCATATATTTT. Filled out from reference TRBV7-6 and TRBJ1-3, the complete variable domain reads GAGVSQSPRYKVTKRGQDVALRCDPISGHVSLYWYRQALGQGPEFLTYFNYEAQQDKSGLPNDRFSAERPEGSISTLTIQRTEQRDSAMYRCASSLERGISGNTIYFGEGSWLTVV.

The chain joins TRBV9 to TRBJ1-5; D call uncertain. Germline CDR1 reads SGDLS; CDR2 reads YYNGEE. V lost 0 bases and J 7 bases, leaving 5 bases between the germline ends. The CDR3 covers 12 residues. CDR3: CASSVAVQPQHF. The CDR3 DNA reads TGTGCCAGCAGCGTAGCGGTCCAGCCCCAGCATTTT.

The chain links TRBV7-9 to TRBJ2-5; tentative D call: TRBD1 (6 bases). This CDR3 has 14 amino acids. CDR1 SEHNR and CDR2 FQNEAQ come from the germline V gene (reference sequence). V lost 5 bases and J 5 bases, leaving 15 bases between the germline ends. CDR3 DNA: TGTGCCAGCAGCCTTACGGACAGAGGGGAGACCCAGTACTTC. Amino acid sequence: CASSLTDRGETQYF.

The gene calls are TRBV11-2 and TRBJ2-2, with 9 bases fitting TRBD2. CDR3 length: 15 amino acids. The V gene end was trimmed by 3 bases and the J gene end by 6 bases; junction bases not matched to a gene: 5. Germline values: CDR1 SGHAT, CDR2 FQNNGV. The CDR3 coding sequence is TGTGCCAGCAGCTTTACTAGCGGGTTTTCCGGGGAGCTGTTTTTT. As protein: CASSFTSGFSGELFF.

CDR3 DNA: TGTGCCACCAGCAGAAGTCAGGGGGAGGTTGAAAAACTGTTTTTT. It specifies CATSRSQGEVEKLFF. This rearrangement joins TRBV15 to TRBJ1-4; 7 nucleotides agree with TRBD1. Germline CDR1 is LNHNV and CDR2 is YYDKDF (reference sequence). The CDR3 length is 15 residues. J lost 7 bases, V lost 2 bases, and 7 bases had no gene match. Full variable domain (rest looked up from reference TRBV15 and TRBJ1-4): DAMVIQNPRYQVTQFGKPVTLSCSQTLNHNVMYWYQQKSSQAPKLLFHYYDKDFNNEADTPDNFQSRRPNTSFCFLDIRSPGLGDTAMYLCATSRSQGEVEKLFFGSGTQLSVL.

This chain uses TRBV2 with TRBJ1-5, with 7 nucleotides matching TRBD1. The CDR3 runs to 15 residues. CDR1 SNHLY and CDR2 FYNNEI come from the germline V gene. V shed 6 bases and J 0 bases; nucleotides not matched to a gene: 5. CDR3: CASRQQGNSNQPQHF. As DNA, the CDR3 is TGTGCCAGCAGACAACAGGGGAATAGCAATCAGCCCCAGCATTTT.